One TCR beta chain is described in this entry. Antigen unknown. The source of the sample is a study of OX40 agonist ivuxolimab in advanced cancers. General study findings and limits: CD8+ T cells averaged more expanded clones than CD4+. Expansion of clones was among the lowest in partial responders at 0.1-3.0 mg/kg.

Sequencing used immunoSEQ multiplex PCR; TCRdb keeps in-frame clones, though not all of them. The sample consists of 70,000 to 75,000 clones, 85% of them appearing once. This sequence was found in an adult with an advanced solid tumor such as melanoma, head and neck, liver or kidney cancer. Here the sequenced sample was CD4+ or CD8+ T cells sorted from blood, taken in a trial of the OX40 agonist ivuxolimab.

The CDR3 loop reads CASSRQGDGEKLFF. DNA of the CDR3: TGTGCCAGCAGCCGACAGGGAGATGGTGAAAAACTGTTTTTT. The chain combines TRBV5-5 with TRBJ1-4; 7 bases are shared with TRBD1. Germline CDR1 is SGHKS and CDR2 is YYEKEE (reference sequence). This CDR3 has 14 amino acids. With 4 bases clipped from V and 7 bases from J, the junction kept 7 bases outside the gene matches.